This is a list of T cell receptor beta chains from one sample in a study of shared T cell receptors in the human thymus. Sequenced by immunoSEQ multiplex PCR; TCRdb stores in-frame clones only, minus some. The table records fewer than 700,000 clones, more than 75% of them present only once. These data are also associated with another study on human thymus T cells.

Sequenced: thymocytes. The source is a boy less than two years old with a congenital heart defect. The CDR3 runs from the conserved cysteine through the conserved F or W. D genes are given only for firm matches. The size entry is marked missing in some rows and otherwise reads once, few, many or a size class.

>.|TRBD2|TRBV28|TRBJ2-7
CASRGPGTSVHEQYF
TGTGCCAGCAGGGGGCCCGGGACTAGCGTACACGAGCAGTACTTC
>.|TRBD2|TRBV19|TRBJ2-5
CASSLGGRGRETQYF
TGTGCCAGTAGTCTCGGGGGGAGGGGACGGGAGACCCAGTACTTC
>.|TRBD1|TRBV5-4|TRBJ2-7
CASSPDRDGTYEQYF
TGTGCCAGCAGCCCGGACAGGGATGGGACCTACGAGCAGTACTTC
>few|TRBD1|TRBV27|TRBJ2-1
CASTLGQGMYNEQFF
TGTGCCAGCACCCTGGGACAGGGGATGTACAATGAGCAGTTCTTC
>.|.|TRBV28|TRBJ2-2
CASSCARRDTGELFF
TGTGCCAGCAGTTGCGCTAGGCGGGACACCGGGGAGCTGTTTTTT
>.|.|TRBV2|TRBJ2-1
CAILTDLSYNEQFF
TGTGCCATCCTAACAGATCTCTCCTACAATGAGCAGTTCTTC
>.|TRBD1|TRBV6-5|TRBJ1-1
CASSKDRSEAFF
TGTGCCAGCAGCAAGGACAGGTCTGAAGCTTTCTTT
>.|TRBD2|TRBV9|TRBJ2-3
CASSPTGTSGKNTQYF
TGTGCCAGCAGCCCAACCGGGACTAGCGGGAAGAATACGCAGTATTTT
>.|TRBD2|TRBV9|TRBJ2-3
CASSVVGGNGTSGRATNTQYF
TGTGCCAGCAGCGTAGTAGGGGGGAACGGGACTAGCGGGAGGGCCACCAATACGCAGTATTTT
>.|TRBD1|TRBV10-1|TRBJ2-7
CASSESGSHRGNDEQYF
TGCGCCAGCAGTGAGTCGGGGTCCCACAGGGGCAACGACGAGCAGTACTTC
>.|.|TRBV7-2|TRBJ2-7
CASSCFNLSHEQYF
TGTGCCAGCAGCTGTTTTAACCTTAGCCACGAGCAGTACTTC
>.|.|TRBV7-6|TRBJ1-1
CASSAGAGLEAFF
TGTGCCAGCAGCGCAGGGGCGGGCCTTGAAGCTTTCTTT
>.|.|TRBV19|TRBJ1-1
CASRNTEAFF
TGTGCCAGCAGGAACACTGAAGCTTTCTTT
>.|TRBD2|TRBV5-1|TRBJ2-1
CASSRLAGGSSSYNEQFF
TGCGCCAGCAGCCGTTTAGCGGGAGGGTCGAGCTCCTACAATGAGCAGTTCTTC
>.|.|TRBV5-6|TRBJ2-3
CASSLGHNTDTQYF
TGTGCCAGCAGCTTGGGACATAACACAGATACGCAGTATTTT
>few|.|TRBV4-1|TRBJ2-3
CASSQDLSDTQYF
TGCGCCAGCAGCCAAGATCTTTCAGATACGCAGTATTTT
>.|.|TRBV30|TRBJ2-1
CAWSVLRRLQQFF
TGTGCCTGGAGTGTTCTAAGGCGGCTTCAGCAGTTCTTC
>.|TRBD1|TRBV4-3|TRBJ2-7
CASSQWVTDREYEQYF
TGCGCCAGCAGCCAATGGGTGACGGACAGGGAGTACGAGCAGTACTTC
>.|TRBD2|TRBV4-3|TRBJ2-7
CASSQAATTSGSSHEQYF
TGCGCCAGCAGCCAAGCTGCGACAACTAGCGGGAGCAGCCACGAGCAGTACTTC
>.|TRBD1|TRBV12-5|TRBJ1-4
CASGPPDREGEKLFF
TGTGCTAGTGGTCCCCCGGACAGGGAGGGTGAAAAACTGTTTTTT
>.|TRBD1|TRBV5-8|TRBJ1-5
CASSLYLAGGTRYSNQPQHF
TGTGCCAGCAGCTTGTACTTGGCAGGGGGTACCCGTTATAGCAATCAGCCCCAGCATTTT
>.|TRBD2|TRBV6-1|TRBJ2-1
CASGSGRYNEQFF
TGTGCCAGCGGCAGCGGGAGGTACAATGAGCAGTTCTTC
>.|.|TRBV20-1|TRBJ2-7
CSTKNYEQYF
TGCAGTACAAAGAACTACGAGCAGTACTTC
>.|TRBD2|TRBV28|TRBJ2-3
CASSFPTSDTDTQYF
TGTGCCAGCAGTTTCCCGACTAGCGACACAGATACGCAGTATTTT
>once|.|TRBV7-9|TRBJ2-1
CASSLSRTVPSSYNEQFF
TGTGCCAGCAGCTTAAGCAGGACAGTTCCCAGCTCCTACAATGAGCAGTTCTTC
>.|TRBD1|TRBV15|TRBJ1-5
CATSRVCLGQGPRDQPQHF
TGTGCCACCAGCAGAGTTTGTTTGGGACAGGGCCCACGAGATCAGCCCCAGCATTTT
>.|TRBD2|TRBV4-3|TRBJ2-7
CASSQAQREDSEQYF
TGCGCCAGCAGCCAAGCTCAGCGGGAGGATAGTGAGCAGTACTTC
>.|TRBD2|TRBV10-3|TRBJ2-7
CAIRGGPGLAGGYEQYF
TGTGCCATCAGGGGAGGCCCGGGACTAGCGGGAGGGTACGAGCAGTACTTC
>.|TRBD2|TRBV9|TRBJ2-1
CASSVGSGSFNEQFF
TGTGCCAGCAGCGTAGGTAGCGGGAGTTTCAATGAGCAGTTCTTC
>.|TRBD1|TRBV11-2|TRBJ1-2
CASSLRDSNYGYTF
TGTGCCAGCAGCTTACGGGACAGTAACTATGGCTACACCTTC
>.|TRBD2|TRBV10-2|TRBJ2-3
CASSGGLAGEEGTDTQYF
TGCGCCAGCAGTGGGGGACTAGCGGGAGAGGAGGGCACAGATACGCAGTATTTT
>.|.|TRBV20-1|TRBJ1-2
CSASEDGYTF
TGCAGTGCTAGTGAGGATGGCTACACCTTC
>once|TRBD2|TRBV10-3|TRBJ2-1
CAISDRGGYNEQFF
TGTGCCATCAGTGATCGGGGAGGGTACAATGAGCAGTTCTTC
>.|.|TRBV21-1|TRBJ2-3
CASSNHQGWADTQYF
TGTGCCAGCAGCAATCACCAGGGATGGGCAGATACGCAGTATTTT
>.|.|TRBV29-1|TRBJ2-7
CSVEDPQRSSYEQYF
TGCAGCGTTGAAGATCCCCAGCGCAGCTCCTACGAGCAGTACTTC
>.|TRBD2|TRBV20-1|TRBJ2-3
CSPASGTQYF
TGCAGTCCAGCTAGCGGCACGCAGTATTTT
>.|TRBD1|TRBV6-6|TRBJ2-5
CASTQGEGDQETQYF
TGTGCCAGCACCCAGGGGGAAGGCGACCAAGAGACCCAGTACTTC
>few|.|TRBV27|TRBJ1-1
CASSFHATPNTEAFF
TGTGCCAGCAGTTTCCACGCGACACCGAACACTGAAGCTTTCTTT
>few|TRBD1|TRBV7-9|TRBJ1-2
CASSRTGDLGYGYTF
TGTGCCAGCAGCAGGACAGGGGATTTGGGCTATGGCTACACCTTC
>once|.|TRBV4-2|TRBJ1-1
CASSQPTGRSTEAFF
TGTGCCAGCAGCCAGCCCACGGGTCGGAGCACTGAAGCTTTCTTT
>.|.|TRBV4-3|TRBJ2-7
CASSQAPGTYEQYF
TGCGCCAGCAGCCAAGCCCCAGGGACCTACGAGCAGTACTTC
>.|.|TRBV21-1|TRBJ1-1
CASSEIPGSFF
TGTGCCAGCAGCGAAATTCCGGGGTCTTTCTTT
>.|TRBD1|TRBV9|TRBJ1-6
CASSADRGRSPLHF
TGTGCCAGCAGCGCGGACAGGGGTAGGTCACCCCTCCACTTT
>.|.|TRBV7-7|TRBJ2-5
CASSLSGGVTQYF
TGTGCCAGCAGCTTGTCGGGTGGAGTGACCCAGTACTTC
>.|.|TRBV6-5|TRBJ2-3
CASSYPRPGGKDTQYF
TGTGCCAGCAGTTACCCGAGGCCGGGGGGCAAAGATACGCAGTATTTT
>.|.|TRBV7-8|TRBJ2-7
CASSLVGRISYEQYF
TGTGCCAGCAGCTTAGTGGGCAGAATCTCCTACGAGCAGTACTTC
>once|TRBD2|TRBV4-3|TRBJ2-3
CASSQLADDPTDTQYF
TGCGCCAGCAGCCAACTAGCGGATGACCCCACAGATACGCAGTATTTT